This TCR beta chain is from a study of radiotherapy plus CTLA-4 blockade in lung cancer. Study background: Objective responses arose in 18% of patients, and approximately 31% experienced disease control.

TCRdb's table, derived via immunoSEQ multiplex PCR, lists solely in-frame clones and lacks some. The sample lists about 40,000 clones, approximately 70% occurring once. Comment on this clone: Its specificity is not known.

Study results and limitations: Once radiotherapy plus ipilimumab had been given, TCR clones derived from tumor expanded in blood.

The clonotype originates from a human donor with non-small cell lung cancer who had stable disease on radiotherapy plus ipilimumab. This sample comprised peripheral blood, obtained from a patient treated with radiotherapy plus ipilimumab.

The CDR3 is CASSQAVGAGYGYTF. The CDR3 DNA follows: TGCGCCAGCAGCCAAGCGGTAGGAGCTGGCTATGGCTACACCTTC. The chain uses TRBV4-1 and TRBJ1-2; D not resolved. The CDR3 runs 15 residues. From germline, CDR1 is MGHRA and CDR2 YSYEKL. The V gene lost 1 base and the J gene lost 4 bases, with 13 bases spanning the gap.